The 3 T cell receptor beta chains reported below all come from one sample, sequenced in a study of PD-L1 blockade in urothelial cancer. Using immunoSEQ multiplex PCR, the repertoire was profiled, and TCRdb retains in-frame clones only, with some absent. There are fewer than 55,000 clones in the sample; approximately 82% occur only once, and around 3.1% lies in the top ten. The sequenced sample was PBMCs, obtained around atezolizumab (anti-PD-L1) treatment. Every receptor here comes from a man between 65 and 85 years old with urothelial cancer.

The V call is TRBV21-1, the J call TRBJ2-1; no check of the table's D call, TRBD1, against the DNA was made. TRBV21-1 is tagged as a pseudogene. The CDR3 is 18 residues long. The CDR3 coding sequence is TGTGCCAGCAGCCTACCAAGCGACAGGGCCGGGATCTACAATGAGCAGTTCTTC. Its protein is CASSLPSDRAGIYNEQFF.

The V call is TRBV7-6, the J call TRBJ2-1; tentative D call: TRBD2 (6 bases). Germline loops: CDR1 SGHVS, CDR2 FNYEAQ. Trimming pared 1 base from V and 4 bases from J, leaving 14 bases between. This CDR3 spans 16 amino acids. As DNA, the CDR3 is TGTGCCAGCAGCTTAGACCCCAGCGGGCCTTACAATGAGCAGTTCTTC. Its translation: CASSLDPSGPYNEQFF.

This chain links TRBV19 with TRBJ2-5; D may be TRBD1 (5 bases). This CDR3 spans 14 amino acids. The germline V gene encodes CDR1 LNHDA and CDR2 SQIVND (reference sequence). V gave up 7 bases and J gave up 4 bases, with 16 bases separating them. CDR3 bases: TGTGCCAGTACACCAGGGAACGAAGGAGAGACCCAGTACTTC. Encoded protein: CASTPGNEGETQYF.